Listed below are T cell receptor beta chains from one sample, sequenced in a study of shared clonotypes between healthy human individuals. TCRdb's table, derived via immunoSEQ multiplex PCR, lists solely in-frame clones and lacks some. The sample has about half a million clones, roughly 77% seen once; the top ten hold about 12%. Material: PBMCs. The receptors were sampled from a woman in her thirties or forties in good health. Some clones in this sample may be carry-over from other donors' samples. Both conserved end residues are part of each CDR3. D genes are given only for firm matches. Some rows mark clone size as missing; the rest say once, few, many or name a class of expanded clone.

CDR3 length | J gene | V gene | clone size | D gene | CDR3 DNA | CDR3 protein
14 | TRBJ1-2 | TRBV30 | . | . | TGTGCCTGGAGTGGAGACCCGCTCTCCTATGGCTACACCTTC | CAWSGDPLSYGYTF
12 | TRBJ1-1 | TRBV15 | . | . | TGTGCCACCAGCATGCCGGGAGCTGAAGCTTTCTTT | CATSMPGAEAFF
16 | TRBJ2-2 | TRBV11-2 | . | TRBD1 | TGTGCCAGCAGCCTCTACGACAGGGGATGGACCGGGGAGCTGTTTTTT | CASSLYDRGWTGELFF
16 | TRBJ1-2 | TRBV30 | once | TRBD1 | TGTGTCTGGAGTGTCAGCCCACAGGGGACTCACTATGGCTACACCTTT | CVWSVSPQGTHYGYTF
18 | TRBJ2-2 | TRBV5-8 | . | TRBD2 | TGTGCCAGCAGCTTGAGGGAGATACTAGCGCGGAACACCGGGGAGCTGTTTTTT | CASSLREILARNTGELFF
16 | TRBJ1-4 | TRBV6-5 | . | . | TGTGCCAGCAGTTACTCGCGGGCAGGGGATAATGAAAAACTGTTTTTT | CASSYSRAGDNEKLFF
12 | TRBJ2-3 | TRBV7-2 | . | . | TGTGCCAGCAGCTCGGCTTCAGATACGCAGTATTTT | CASSSASDTQYF
14 | TRBJ2-5 | TRBV11-2 | . | TRBD2 | TGTGCCAGCAGCTGGACTCCGGGAGGGGAGACCCAGTACTTC | CASSWTPGGETQYF
13 | TRBJ1-2 | TRBV5-1 | few | . | TGCGCCAGCAGCGAAGAAGGGACAATCGATCACACCTTC | CASSEEGTIDHTF
13 | TRBJ2-1 | TRBV19 | few | TRBD2 | TGTGCCAGTAGTTCCCCGGGGGGCAATGAGCAGTTCTTC | CASSSPGGNEQFF
16 | TRBJ2-1 | TRBV7-9 | . | . | TGTGCCAGCAGCCCTTTTATGGGACTTCTCTACAATGAGCAGTTCTTC | CASSPFMGLLYNEQFF
13 | TRBJ1-2 | TRBV5-1 | . | . | TGCGCCAGCAGTCTCCGACGGCCCTATGGCTACACCTTC | CASSLRRPYGYTF
16 | TRBJ1-2 | TRBV30 | . | TRBD1 | TGTGCCTGGACCCTGACAGGGGAGGCCCCTAACTATGGCTACACCTTC | CAWTLTGEAPNYGYTF
16 | TRBJ2-3 | TRBV2 | . | TRBD2 | TGTGCCAGCTACCCCCCTTCTAGCGGAGTCCACGATACGCAGTATTTT | CASYPPSSGVHDTQYF
13 | TRBJ2-1 | TRBV30 | once | . | TGTGCCTGGAGTGCACGTCTAGAGAATGAGCAGTTCTTC | CAWSARLENEQFF
15 | TRBJ2-5 | TRBV6-4 | many | TRBD2 | TGTGCCAGCAGTCTCTTAGCGGGAGCCCAAGAGACCCAGTACTTC | CASSLLAGAQETQYF
12 | TRBJ1-1 | TRBV28 | . | . | TGTGCCAGCACTCGGGGGTCCACTGAAGCTTTCTTT | CASTRGSTEAFF
12 | TRBJ2-3 | TRBV5-1 | once | . | TGCGCCAGCAGGCAGAACACAGATACGCAGTATTTT | CASRQNTDTQYF
14 | TRBJ1-4 | TRBV7-2 | . | TRBD1 | TGTGCCAGCAGCGCCGGGACAGGGGGAGAAAAACTGTTTTTT | CASSAGTGGEKLFF
13 | TRBJ2-5 | TRBV19 | . | TRBD1 | TGTGCCAGTAGTCAGGACAGGGAAGAGACCCAGTACTTC | CASSQDREETQYF
15 | TRBJ2-7 | TRBV7-8 | . | . | TGTGCCAGCAGCTATACGACAGGCTGGTCCTACGAGCAGTACTTC | CASSYTTGWSYEQYF
13 | TRBJ1-4 | TRBV7-9 | once | . | TGTGCCAGCAGCTCGGACCTAAACGAAAAACTGTTTTTT | CASSSDLNEKLFF
16 | TRBJ1-1 | TRBV7-2 | . | TRBD1 | TGTGCCAGCAGCTTAGAGGACAGGGGTAGTAGTACTGAAGCTTTCTTT | CASSLEDRGSSTEAFF
15 | TRBJ2-6 | TRBV7-3 | . | . | TGTGCCAGCAGCTTAGTCGGCTCTGGGGCCAACGTCCTGACTTTC | CASSLVGSGANVLTF
15 | TRBJ2-3 | TRBV11-3 | once | . | TGTGCCAGCAGCCCCCGAGGGATTGGTCCAGATACGCAGTATTTT | CASSPRGIGPDTQYF
15 | TRBJ2-1 | TRBV28 | . | TRBD2 | TGTGCCAGCACCATCCGGGCGCGGGGGACGGTAGGGCAGTTCTTC | CASTIRARGTVGQFF
16 | TRBJ2-7 | TRBV10-1 | . | . | TGCGCCAGCAGTGAGTCCGACAAAAAAACAGGGTCACAGCAGTACTTC | CASSESDKKTGSQQYF
16 | TRBJ1-4 | TRBV4-1 | many | TRBD1 | TGCGCCAGCAGCCCGACAGGGGTTCGGACTAATGAAAAACTGTTTTTT | CASSPTGVRTNEKLFF
13 | TRBJ2-1 | TRBV28 | . | TRBD1 | TGTGCCAGCACCAGGGGGACCTACAATGAGCAGTTCTTC | CASTRGTYNEQFF
13 | TRBJ1-2 | TRBV28 | many | . | TGTGCCGTAATGGTGCCCACAAACTATGGCTACACCTTC | CAVMVPTNYGYTF
13 | TRBJ1-6 | TRBV5-4 | . | . | TGTGCCAGCAGCCTGGACACCAATTCACCCCTCCACTTT | CASSLDTNSPLHF
13 | TRBJ2-7 | TRBV6-1 | . | . | TGTGCCAGCAGTGAAGGGGCGGACTACGAGCAGTACTTC | CASSEGADYEQYF
16 | TRBJ2-3 | TRBV2 | . | . | TGTGCCAGCAAAGCCACCGGGGACTCTAGCACAGATACGCAGTATTTT | CASKATGDSSTDTQYF
15 | TRBJ2-7 | TRBV19 | . | TRBD1 | TGTGCCAGTAGTCCCAATCCGGGACAGGTATACGAGCAGTACTTC | CASSPNPGQVYEQYF
14 | TRBJ1-1 | TRBV7-9 | . | TRBD1 | TGTGCCAGCAGCTACGGGACAGTGAACACTGAAGCTTTCTTT | CASSYGTVNTEAFF
17 | TRBJ2-2 | TRBV7-2 | . | TRBD2 | TGTGCCAGCAGCCCCGGGGGGGCGGGAGGAAACACCGGGGAGCTGTTTTTT | CASSPGGAGGNTGELFF
15 | TRBJ2-3 | TRBV27 | . | . | TGTGCCAGCAGTTCCCACCTCACTAGCACAGATACGCAGTATTTT | CASSSHLTSTDTQYF
18 | TRBJ2-2 | TRBV18 | . | TRBD1 | TGTGCCAGCTCACCACGCCGGGACAGGTATTCGAACACCGGGGAGCTGTTTTTT | CASSPRRDRYSNTGELFF
14 | TRBJ2-5 | TRBV7-2 | once | . | TGTGCCAGCAGCTTAATCTGGAGCCAAGAGACCCAGTACTTC | CASSLIWSQETQYF
16 | TRBJ2-6 | TRBV18 | . | . | TGTGCCAGCTCACCAACGGAGGGGTCTGGGGCCAACGTCCTGACTTTC | CASSPTEGSGANVLTF
13 | TRBJ1-4 | TRBV2 | . | . | TGTGCCAGCAGGGGGGGGCCCGGTGAAAAACTGTTTTTT | CASRGGPGEKLFF
11 | TRBJ1-1 | TRBV7-9 | . | . | TGTGCCAGCAGCTTGCGGACGGAAGCTTTCTTT | CASSLRTEAFF
13 | TRBJ2-3 | TRBV7-6 | . | . | TGTGCCAGCAGCTTAGCCCCGAGAGATACGCAGTATTTT | CASSLAPRDTQYF
16 | TRBJ2-6 | TRBV6-5 | . | . | TGTGCCAGCAGTTACTCGTTAAACTCTGGGGCCAACGTCCTGACTTTC | CASSYSLNSGANVLTF
16 | TRBJ2-2 | TRBV5-4 | . | TRBD2 | TGTGCCAGCAGCGCACAGGGACTAGCGGTTTCCGGGGAGCTGTTTTTT | CASSAQGLAVSGELFF
14 | TRBJ2-7 | TRBV28 | . | TRBD2 | TGTGCCAGTTCCCCAGGGACTACAGTCTACGAGCAGTACTTC | CASSPGTTVYEQYF
13 | TRBJ1-5 | TRBV5-1 | . | . | TGCGCCAGCAGCTTGGACCAAGGTCAGCCCCAGCATTTT | CASSLDQGQPQHF
15 | TRBJ1-1 | TRBV10-2 | once | . | TGCGCCAGCAGTTATGGGGGCAGTCGGAACACTGAAGCTTTCTTT | CASSYGGSRNTEAFF
13 | TRBJ1-1 | TRBV30 | . | TRBD1 | TGTGCCTGCTCCGGGACAGGGGGCCCTGAAGCTTTCTTT | CACSGTGGPEAFF
15 | TRBJ2-7 | TRBV18 | once | TRBD2 | TGTGCCAGCTCACGCGGACTAGCGGATCTCTACGAGCAGTACTTC | CASSRGLADLYEQYF
16 | TRBJ2-7 | TRBV28 | . | TRBD2 | TGTGCCAGCAGTTTCATTCCGGCTAGCGGGAGCTACGAGCAGTACTTC | CASSFIPASGSYEQYF
14 | TRBJ2-5 | TRBV10-3 | . | TRBD1 | TGTGCCATCAGACCGGGACAGGGGGCAGAGACCCAGTACTTC | CAIRPGQGAETQYF
14 | TRBJ1-5 | TRBV7-8 | . | TRBD1 | TGTGCCAGCAGCCCCGGGACAGGGGGTCGTCCCCAGCATTTT | CASSPGTGGRPQHF